This passage covers 16 T cell receptor beta chains from one sample sequenced in a study of CXCR3-negative and CXCR3-positive naive CD8 T cells (dated by TCRdb to the late 2010s). Overall study outcomes, separate from this receptor: TRB CDR3s from CXCR3-positive naive cells showed higher hydrophobicity (lower Kidera factor 4), lower energy, and higher strength and volume indices than CXCR3-negative naive cells.

TCRdb shows the sequencer as NextSeq 550. The Human TCR Profiling Kit (MiLaboratory) was used to make UMI-labeled 5' RACE TRB cDNA libraries. The reads were reprocessed in TCRdb, with one entry per CDR3 protein sequence and no accompanying DNA. The sample table on file contains 150,000 to 170,000 distinct CDR3 sequences. The ten biggest clones cover 0.49% of the sample. The antigens for these receptors are not known. The material sequenced was naive CXCR3+ CD8+ T cells from blood. In light of the paper, this sample's cell subset or site label describes: CD45RO-CCR7+CD27+CD95- naive CD8+ T cells expressing CXCR3 (TNR3+). These receptors all come from a human donor in good health. Some clones in this sample may be carry-over from other donors' samples.

The chain links TRBV29-1 to TRBJ2-7. This CDR3 contains 13 residues. Germline CDR1 reads SQVTM; CDR2 reads ANQGSEA. CDR3: CSVEDGVAYEQYF.

This chain links TRBV6-5 with TRBJ1-2; TCRdb's assignment of TRBD1 cannot be checked, as there is no DNA. Germline assignment: CDR1 MNHEY and CDR2 SVGAGI. This CDR3 contains 15 residues. The CDR3 sequence: CASSIGTGYNYGYTF.

This chain joins TRBV12-3 or TRBV12-4 and TRBJ2-5; TCRdb lists TRBD2, though no DNA is available to test this call. The CDR3 length is 17 residues. CDR3 sequence reads: CASSPLGLAGDQETQYF.

The V call is TRBV7-6, the J call TRBJ1-4. Per the germline V gene, CDR1 is SGHVS and CDR2 is FNYEAQ. There are 15 residues in the CDR3. The CDR3 region is CASSSDNFRVEKLFF.

The chain uses TRBV9 and TRBJ1-5. This CDR3 is 14 amino acids long. Germline V lookup: CDR1 SGDLS, CDR2 YYNGEE. The CDR3 is CASSVGGGNQPQHF.

The chain joins TRBV27 to TRBJ2-1; the TCRdb call, TRBD2, lacks DNA for checking. CDR3 size: 16 residues. The V gene's germline CDR1 is MNHEY and CDR2 SMNVEV (reference sequence). CDR3 protein: CASSMGLAGGNNEQFF.

The CDR3 loop reads CATSRGARRRAHNEQFF. This chain connects TRBV15 to TRBJ2-1; the D gene TCRdb calls, TRBD2, cannot be checked with no DNA. CDR1 LNHNV and CDR2 YYDKDF come from the germline V gene (reference sequence). The CDR3 runs 17 residues.

The chain uses TRBV29-1 and TRBJ2-4. Germline V gene lookup returns CDR1 SQVTM and CDR2 ANQGSEA. The CDR3 length is 12 residues. Here the CDR3 reads CSVQSGKNIQYF.

The CDR3 is CSVKGQGDTGELFF. The chain uses TRBV29-1 and TRBJ2-2; as DNA is missing, the TRBD1 call by TCRdb cannot be tested. Germline-derived CDR1 and CDR2 are SQVTM and ANQGSEA. The CDR3 sequence is 14 residues long.

The genes are TRBV2 and TRBJ2-7; TCRdb picks TRBD2, but there is no DNA to check that call. The CDR3 spans 14 residues. Germline V gene data show CDR1 as SNHLY and CDR2 as FYNNEI. CDR3 sequence: CASTPGLAGFEQYF.

The chain couples TRBV12-3 or TRBV12-4 to TRBJ2-7; TCRdb's D gene call, TRBD1, goes unchecked for lack of DNA. This CDR3 is 14 amino acids long. CDR3 residues: CASSYSLVPYEQYF.

The genes are TRBV9 and TRBJ1-1; without DNA, the TCRdb call of TRBD1 cannot be checked. This CDR3 has 15 residues. CDR1 and CDR2 from the germline V gene are SGDLS and YYNGEE. The CDR3 spells CASSVRDSLNTEAFF. The entire variable domain, with the rest obtained from reference TRBV9 and TRBJ1-1, is as follows: DSGVTQTPKHLITATGQRVTLRCSPRSGDLSVYWYQQSLDQGLQFLIQYYNGEERAKGNILERFSAQQFPDLHSELNLSSLELGDSALYFCASSVRDSLNTEAFFGQGTRLTVV.

The chain has TRBV10-1 and TRBJ2-5; the TCRdb D gene call, TRBD1, has no DNA to confirm it. This CDR3 has 14 residues. The germline V gene has CDR1 WNHNN and CDR2 SYGVQD (reference sequence). The CDR3 here is CASSEEQGMETQYF.

The J gene is TRBJ2-3, the V gene TRBV15; TCRdb calls TRBD2, which cannot be checked without DNA. The CDR3 covers 19 residues. Germline assignment: CDR1 LNHNV and CDR2 YYDKDF (reference sequence). CDR3 protein: CATSRDRGAGALLPDTQYF.

The chain links TRBV5-6 to TRBJ2-1. The length of the CDR3 is 11 residues. Germline values: CDR1 SGHDT, CDR2 YYEEEE. CDR3 region: CASSFGGEQFF.

The J gene is TRBJ2-1, the V gene TRBV18. Looked up from germline, CDR1 is KGHSH and CDR2 is LQKENI. The CDR3 length is 15 residues. The chain's CDR3 is CASSPPGSTYNEQFF. The full variable domain, completed using reference TRBV18 and TRBJ2-1, is NAGVMQNPRHLVRRRGQEARLRCSPMKGHSHVYWYRQLPEEGLKFMVYLQKENIIDESGMPKERFSAEFPKEGPSILRIQQVVRGDSAAYFCASSPPGSTYNEQFFGPGTRLTVL.